Listed here are 27 T cell receptor beta chains from one sample, sequenced in a study of T cell responses to AZD1222 COVID-19 vaccine. Assay used: immunoSEQ multiplex PCR; TCRdb lists only in-frame clones, some missing. The sample includes about 59,000 clones, about 91% seen only once; the top ten take 6.1%. The material sequenced was peripheral blood, taken 28 days after the second AZD1222 dose. Receptors were obtained from an adult who received the AZD1222 COVID-19 vaccine.

The chain recombines TRBV6-5 with TRBJ1-3; no clear D gene. Germline V lookup: CDR1 MNHEY, CDR2 SVGAGI. Trimming pared 7 bases from V and 2 bases from J, leaving 15 bases between. The CDR3 consists of 15 residues. The CDR3 DNA reads as TGTGCCAGCATGAAGGAGATTACTACTGGAAACACCATATATTTT. Translated: CASMKEITTGNTIYF.

V gene TRBV6-5 combines with J gene TRBJ2-1, with D unclear. CDR1 is MNHEY, CDR2 SVGAGI, per germline. The CDR3 runs to 12 residues. V lost 6 bases, J lost 12 bases, and 15 bases lay in between. DNA of the CDR3: TGTGCCAGCAGCCCCCTGGGCCAAGGGCAGTTCTTC. Amino acid sequence: CASSPLGQGQFF.

The chain recombines TRBV18 with TRBJ2-7, with D possibly TRBD1 on 5 matching bases. The CDR3 runs 14 residues. Germline CDR1 KGHSH, CDR2 LQKENI. With 2 bases removed from V and 2 bases from J, the gap between germline ends came to 10 bases. CDR3 in DNA: TGTGCCAGCTCACCAATAAAGGACACCTACGAGCAGTACTTC. It codes for CASSPIKDTYEQYF.

J is TRBJ1-4 and V is TRBV27; D might be TRBD1 (5 bases). The length of the CDR3 is 16 residues. Germline CDR1 MNHEY, CDR2 SMNVEV (reference sequence). Trimming stripped 5 bases from V and 0 bases from J, with 13 bases between. CDR3 sequence reads: CASSLLPQATNEKLFF. The CDR3 DNA sequence: TGTGCCAGCAGTCTCCTTCCACAGGCAACTAATGAAAAACTGTTTTTT.

Here the CDR3 reads CASRPGTSAFF. The CDR3 coding sequence is TGTGCCAGCAGACCGGGGACCTCAGCTTTCTTT. The chain links TRBV6-5 to TRBJ1-1; perhaps TRBD1 as D (5 bases). Germline CDR1 reads MNHEY; CDR2 reads SVGAGI. This CDR3 has 11 amino acids. The V end was cut by 6 bases, the J end by 10 bases, with 12 bases between.

The chain couples TRBV9 to TRBJ1-3, with TRBD1 identical over 11 bases. The V segment lost 4 bases and the J segment 0 bases; nucleotides outside the gene matches: 9. This CDR3 spans 18 amino acids. The germline CDR1 and CDR2 sequences are SGDLS and YYNGEE. The DNA for the CDR3 is TGTGCCAGCAGCTCACCGGGACAGGGGGGCTTCTCTGGAAACACCATATATTTT. Amino acids: CASSSPGQGGFSGNTIYF. The full variable domain, with the rest looked up from reference TRBV9 and TRBJ1-3, is DSGVTQTPKHLITATGQRVTLRCSPRSGDLSVYWYQQSLDQGLQFLIQYYNGEERAKGNILERFSAQQFPDLHSELNLSSLELGDSALYFCASSSPGQGGFSGNTIYFGEGSWLTVV.

This clone was counted once. The rearrangement links TRBV5-6 to TRBJ1-6; 8 bases are a match to TRBD1. The CDR3 extends over 17 amino acids. The V gene's germline CDR1 is SGHDT and CDR2 YYEEEE. The V gene end was trimmed by 1 base and the J gene end by 9 bases; junction bases not matched to a gene: 12. The CDR3 is CASSLNFLGTGSSPLHF. DNA for the CDR3: TGTGCCAGCAGCTTGAATTTTTTAGGGACAGGCAGTTCACCCCTCCACTTT.

The CDR3: CASSPGQGISPLHF. In DNA, the CDR3 is TGCGCCAGCAGCCCGGGACAGGGTATTTCACCCCTCCACTTT. J is TRBJ1-6 and V is TRBV5-1; 9 bases are shared with TRBD1. CDR1 and CDR2 (germline): SGHRS, YFSETQ. The CDR3 covers 14 residues. Unmatched junction bases numbered 5, after V lost 4 bases and J lost 9 bases. Full variable domain (outside the CDR3, taken from reference TRBV5-1 and TRBJ1-6): KAGVTQTPRYLIKTRGQQVTLSCSPISGHRSVSWYQQTPGQGLQFLFEYFSETQRNKGNFPGRFSGRQFSNSRSEMNVSTLELGDSALYLCASSPGQGISPLHFGNGTRLTVT.

The chain has TRBV28 and TRBJ1-3; D is perhaps TRBD1 (6 bases). The CDR3 length is 15 residues. CDR1 is MDHEN and CDR2 is SYDVKM in the germline V gene. Trimming shortened V by 7 bases and J by 0 bases, and 13 bases separated the two germline ends. CDR3 DNA sequence: TGTGCCAGCACCGGGACATACCTCTCTGGAAACACCATATATTTT. This gives the protein CASTGTYLSGNTIYF.

The chain's CDR3 is CASSSSRQGGQAFF. The CDR3 nucleotides read TGTGCCAGCAGCTCCAGCAGACAGGGGGGCCAAGCTTTCTTT. The chain is built from TRBV7-2 and TRBJ1-1; 9 bases match TRBD1. J lost 9 bases, V lost 4 bases, and 9 bases had no gene match. The CDR3 is made up of 14 amino acids. Looked up from germline, CDR1 is SGHTA and CDR2 is FQGNSA.

The chain has TRBV27 and TRBJ1-2; D possibly corresponds to TRBD1 (5 bases). This CDR3 has 14 amino acids. V was cut by 4 bases and J by 7 bases, with 16 bases left in between. The germline V gene has CDR1 MNHEY and CDR2 SMNVEV (reference sequence). CDR3 sequence: CASSSYGLGGGYTF. The CDR3 bases are TGTGCCAGCAGTTCCTACGGACTCGGGGGTGGCTACACCTTC.

CDR3 nucleotide sequence: TGTGCCAGCAGCTTAAGGGGCTTAGCGGGGGCTCCGAACACCGGGGAGCTGTTTTTT. It translates to CASSLRGLAGAPNTGELFF. The gene calls are TRBV7-3 and TRBJ2-2; TRBD2 matches 9 bases. The CDR3 runs to 19 residues. Trimming removed 1 base from V and 0 bases from J; junction bases left unmatched: 9. Germline V lookup: CDR1 SGHTA, CDR2 FQGTGA.

The chain links TRBV9 to TRBJ1-6, with TRBD1 matching 7 bases. The CDR3 runs 16 residues. V dropped 2 bases and J dropped 16; count of bases not matched to a gene: 18. Germline V CDR1 and CDR2: SGDLS, YYNGEE. In DNA, the CDR3 is TGTGCCAGCAGCGTGAAAGGGACAGTTGTCGGAGATACACTCCACTTT. It codes for CASSVKGTVVGDTLHF.

The gene calls are TRBV27 and TRBJ2-3; D is unclear. The V gene lost 2 bases and the J gene lost 2 bases, with 8 bases spanning the gap. Germline V gene sequence: CDR1 MNHEY, CDR2 SMNVEV (reference sequence). The CDR3 runs to 14 residues. The CDR3 sequence: CASSLSSPTDTQYF. The CDR3 DNA is TGTGCCAGCAGTTTAAGCTCCCCCACAGATACGCAGTATTTT.

The genes are TRBV27 and TRBJ2-3; D uncertain. V gave up 8 bases and J gave up 0 bases, with 27 bases separating them. Germline V CDR1 and CDR2: MNHEY, SMNVEV (reference sequence). The CDR3 runs to 19 residues. DNA of the CDR3: TGTGCCAGCCCCAAATTGGACGGAGTTCTCCCACCTAGCACAGATACGCAGTATTTT. This codes for CASPKLDGVLPPSTDTQYF.

The chain is built from TRBV28 and TRBJ2-7; the D gene could be TRBD1 or TRBD2 (5 bases each). This CDR3 has 14 residues. V lost 1 base and J 2 bases, leaving 9 bases between the germline ends. Germline CDR1 MDHEN, CDR2 SYDVKM. The CDR3: CASSLSQGAYEQYF. CDR3 DNA: TGTGCCAGCAGTTTATCGCAGGGAGCCTACGAGCAGTACTTC.

This clone was detected only once. The chain has TRBV19 and TRBJ2-2; TRBD2 agrees at 7 bases. The CDR3 contains 19 residues. Per germline, CDR1 LNHDA and CDR2 SQIVND (reference sequence). Trimming took 1 base from V and 0 from J; bases not matched to a gene: 11. The CDR3 is CASSIAPAGLNPNTGELFF. Here the CDR3 DNA reads TGTGCCAGTAGTATAGCTCCAGCGGGATTAAATCCGAACACCGGGGAGCTGTTTTTT.

The genes are TRBV6-5 and TRBJ1-6; 11 bases map to TRBD1. J was trimmed by 10 bases and V by 4 bases; bases with no gene match: 6. The length of the CDR3 is 15 residues. Per the germline V gene, CDR1 is MNHEY and CDR2 is SVGAGI. This chain's CDR3 is CASSWTGGVGSPLHF. As DNA, the CDR3 is TGTGCCAGCAGTTGGACAGGGGGCGTTGGATCACCCCTCCACTTT.

This clone was recorded once. V and J are TRBV6-5 and TRBJ2-7; 7 bases align to TRBD1. V was pared by 7 bases and J by 3 bases, with 6 bases of the junction left unmatched. Germline CDR1 and CDR2: MNHEY and SVGAGI. This CDR3 contains 13 residues. CDR3 in DNA: TGTGCCAGCAATCACAGGGGATTCTACGAGCAGTACTTC. Residues: CASNHRGFYEQYF.

This chain uses TRBV16 with TRBJ1-5; unclear D gene. CDR3 length equals 15 residues. Trimming took off 0 bases at V and 0 bases at J, with 6 bases between the two ends. Germline V gene sequence: CDR1 KGHSY, CDR2 FQNENV. CDR3 sequence reads: CASSQSSVSNQPQHF. CDR3 nucleotides: TGTGCCAGCAGCCAATCGTCGGTTAGCAATCAGCCCCAGCATTTT.

The V and J genes are TRBV11-1 and TRBJ2-7, with D perhaps matching TRBD1 (6 bases). The CDR3 totals 16 residues. The V gene lost 1 base and the J gene lost 0 bases, with 13 bases spanning the gap. Per germline, CDR1 SGHAT and CDR2 FQDESV (reference sequence). CDR3 residues: CASSLVAPDSSYEQYF. For the CDR3, the DNA is TGTGCCAGCAGCTTAGTAGCCCCGGACAGCTCCTACGAGCAGTACTTC.

The chain combines TRBV5-1 with TRBJ1-2; D uncertain. The germline CDR1 and CDR2 sequences are SGHRS and YFSETQ. The V gene lost 5 bases and the J gene lost 0 bases, with 17 bases spanning the gap. CDR3 length: 16 residues. CDR3 protein: CASRRDTGLSNYGYTF. The CDR3, as DNA: TGCGCCAGCAGGAGAGACACGGGCTTGTCTAACTATGGCTACACCTTC. Using reference TRBV5-1 and TRBJ1-2 for the parts outside the CDR3, the full variable domain is KAGVTQTPRYLIKTRGQQVTLSCSPISGHRSVSWYQQTPGQGLQFLFEYFSETQRNKGNFPGRFSGRQFSNSRSEMNVSTLELGDSALYLCASRRDTGLSNYGYTFGSGTRLTVV.

The gene calls are TRBV7-2 and TRBJ1-4; unclear D gene. The ends were cut back, 5 bases at V and 0 bases at J, with 16 bases in the middle. The CDR3 spans 17 residues. The germline CDR1 and CDR2 sequences are SGHTA and FQGNSA. The CDR3 bases are TGTGCCAGCAGCACCGACCCGGCGCGGGCAACTAATGAAAAACTGTTTTTT. This encodes CASSTDPARATNEKLFF.

The rearrangement links TRBV7-9 to TRBJ1-2; 10 bases line up with TRBD1. J gave up 4 bases and V 5 bases, and 4 bases lay outside the gene matches. Per germline, CDR1 SEHNR and CDR2 FQNEAQ (reference sequence). The CDR3 runs to 14 residues. The CDR3 loop reads CASSPGQGIYGYTF. DNA of the CDR3: TGTGCCAGCAGCCCGGGACAGGGGATCTATGGCTACACCTTC.

V and J are TRBV7-9 and TRBJ2-3, with D hard to call. Germline loops: CDR1 SEHNR, CDR2 FQNEAQ (reference sequence). CDR3 length: 13 amino acids. Trimming removed 8 bases at V and 6 bases at J, with 15 bases between. The CDR3: CASLSAVIDTQYF. As DNA, the CDR3 is TGTGCCAGCCTGAGCGCCGTGATCGATACGCAGTATTTT.

The chain is built from TRBV29-1 and TRBJ2-7, with 9 bases matching TRBD1. This CDR3 has 13 residues. The J segment lost 5 bases and the V segment lost 7 bases, leaving 9 bases of the junction unmatched. Germline V gene lookup returns CDR1 SQVTM and CDR2 ANQGSEA. This chain's CDR3 is CSGGGTGTHEQYF. CDR3 nucleotides: TGCAGCGGGGGCGGGACAGGGACCCACGAGCAGTACTTC.

The chain recombines TRBV5-6 with TRBJ1-1; the match to TRBD1 covers 7 bases. The junction had 7 bases not matched to a gene; V was cut back by 4 bases and J by 4 bases. Per germline, CDR1 SGHDT and CDR2 YYEEEE. The CDR3 loop spans 14 amino acids. The CDR3 DNA reads TGTGCCAGCAGCCGCAGAGGGGGCTTCACTGAAGCTTTCTTT. Translating it yields CASSRRGGFTEAFF.